Detailed here is one TCR beta chain. The data originate from a study of cytomegalovirus exposure and HLA in healthy donors. Per germline, CDR1 MGHRA and CDR2 YSYEKL. The CDR3 is made up of 15 amino acids. Trimming removed 0 bases from V and 3 bases from J, with 12 bases in between. Using immunoSEQ multiplex PCR, the repertoire was profiled, and TCRdb retains in-frame clones only, with some absent. Here the sample spans about 160,000 clones, 86% being singletons. This clonotype was obtained from a woman aged 30 to 39 in good health and CMV-seronegative. The chain links TRBV4-1 to TRBJ2-7; tentatively, D is TRBD1 (5 bases). Sample: PBMCs. Written as DNA, the CDR3 is TGCGCCAGCAGCCAAGATCAAGCAGGGCACTACGAGCAGTACTTC. Its protein product is CASSQDQAGHYEQYF.